This T cell receptor (beta chain) came from a study of cytomegalovirus exposure and HLA in healthy donors. Study-wide points: A link between a missense DCLRE1C variant and TCR beta V- and J-gene trimming emerged from a later analysis.

The CDR3 length is 12 residues. Trimming took off 6 bases at V and 2 bases at J, with 8 bases between the two ends. CDR1 SQVTM and CDR2 ANQGSEA come from the germline V gene. For this clone: What it recognizes is unknown.

In the PCR, 60 Vbeta and 13 Jbeta primers were used. TCRdb keeps only in-frame clones here, not all; method: immunoSEQ multiplex PCR. This repertoire shows over 90,000 clones, about 74% found once; its top ten account for 9.6%. The V and J genes are TRBV29-1 and TRBJ1-5, with a tentative D call TRBD1 (5 bases). The origin of this receptor is a male donor in good health and CMV-seropositive. Sequenced: PBMCs. This CDR3 reads CSVGEGNQPQHF. CDR3 DNA sequence: TGCAGCGTAGGGGAGGGCAATCAGCCCCAGCATTTT.